These T cell receptor beta chains were read from a single sample in a study of human T cells and chemical hapten exposure. From the RACE reads, TCRdb called clonotypes with MiXCR, one entry per CDR3 protein. Of 30,000 to 35,000 distinct CDR3 sequences listed, 6.5% to 9% were seen once; the top ten hold less than 10%. What was sequenced was whole blood. These receptors were collected from a human donor in good health. Some clones in this sample may be carry-over from other donors' samples. CDR3s leave out the opening cysteine and the closing phenylalanine or tryptophan.

V	J	length	CDR3
TRBV29-1	TRBJ2-7	12	SVGISGGSYEQY
TRBV7-2	TRBJ1-2	11	ASSFWSDYGYT
TRBV7-2	TRBJ2-7	11	ASSFLANHEQY
TRBV28	TRBJ2-3	16	ASSLRLHSGPSTDMQY
TRBV7-2	TRBJ2-3	12	ASSGQGPAVTQY
TRBV20-1	TRBJ2-7	12	SARTRARWGEQY
TRBV7-9	TRBJ2-2	17	ASSSLTSARKLNTGELF
TRBV5-6	TRBJ1-1	12	ASSFWGSNTEAF
TRBV6-1	TRBJ1-1	13	ASKEANGPNTEAF
TRBV28	TRBJ1-5	12	ASSFQSSNQPQH
TRBV12-3/TRBV12-4	TRBJ2-1	11	ASGRGTYNEQF
TRBV2	TRBJ1-1	11	AGRTQNRPEAF
TRBV6-5	TRBJ1-1	15	ASSYSIVDRQNTEAF
TRBV12-3/TRBV12-4	TRBJ1-1	11	ASSFNGVTEAF
TRBV15	TRBJ2-7	13	ATSRDKTEKMEQY
TRBV7-2	TRBJ2-3	14	ASSITGGSPTDTQY
TRBV7-2	TRBJ1-2	11	ASSSTANYGYT
TRBV10-3	TRBJ2-1	13	AISEIRTSYNEQF
TRBV20-1	TRBJ2-7	10	SAITRSGEQY
TRBV18	TRBJ2-5	13	ASSSPGSLQETQY
TRBV29-1	TRBJ1-1	11	SVDPRGNTEAF
TRBV7-2	TRBJ1-5	15	ASSLELGPVGSQPQH
TRBV4-3	TRBJ2-5	12	ASSQATGKETQY
TRBV5-1	TRBJ1-6	13	ASSPGDSGASPLH